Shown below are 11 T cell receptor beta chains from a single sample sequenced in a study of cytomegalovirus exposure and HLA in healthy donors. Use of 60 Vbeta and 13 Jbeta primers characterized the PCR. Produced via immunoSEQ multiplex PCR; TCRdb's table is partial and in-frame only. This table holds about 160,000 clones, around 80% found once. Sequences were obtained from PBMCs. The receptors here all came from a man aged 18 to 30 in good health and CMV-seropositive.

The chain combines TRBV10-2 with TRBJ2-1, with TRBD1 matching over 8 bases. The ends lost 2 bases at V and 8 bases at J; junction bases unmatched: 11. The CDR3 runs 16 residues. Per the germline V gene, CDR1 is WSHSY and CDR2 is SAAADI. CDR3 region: CASSEALYDRGDEQFF. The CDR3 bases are TGCGCCAGCAGTGAGGCCCTTTACGACAGGGGCGATGAGCAGTTCTTC.

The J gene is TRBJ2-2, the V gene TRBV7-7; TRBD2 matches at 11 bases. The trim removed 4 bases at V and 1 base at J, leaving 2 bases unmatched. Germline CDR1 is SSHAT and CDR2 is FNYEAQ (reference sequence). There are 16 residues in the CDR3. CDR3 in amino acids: CASSSTSGRNTGELFF. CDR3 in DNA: TGTGCCAGCAGCTCAACTAGCGGGAGGAACACCGGGGAGCTGTTTTTT.

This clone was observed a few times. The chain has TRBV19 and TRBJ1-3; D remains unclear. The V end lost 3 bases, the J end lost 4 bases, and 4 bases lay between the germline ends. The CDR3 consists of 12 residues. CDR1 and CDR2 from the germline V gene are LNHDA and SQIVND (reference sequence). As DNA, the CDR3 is TGTGCCAGTAGTATCGCGGGAAACACCATATATTTT. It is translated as CASSIAGNTIYF.

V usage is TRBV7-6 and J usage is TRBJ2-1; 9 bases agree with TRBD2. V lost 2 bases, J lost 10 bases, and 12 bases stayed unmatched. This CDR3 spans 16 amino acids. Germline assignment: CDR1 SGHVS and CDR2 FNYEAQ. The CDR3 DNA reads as TGTGCCAGCAGCTTATCGTCGGCGGGAGGGCCGGGAGAGCAGTTCTTC. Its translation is CASSLSSAGGPGEQFF.

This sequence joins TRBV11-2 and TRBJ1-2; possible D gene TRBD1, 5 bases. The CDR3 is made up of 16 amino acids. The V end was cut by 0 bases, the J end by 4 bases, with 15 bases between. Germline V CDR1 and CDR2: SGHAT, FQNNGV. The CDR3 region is CASSLDRSRVLYGYTF. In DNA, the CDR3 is TGTGCCAGCAGCTTAGATCGTTCCAGGGTGCTCTATGGCTACACCTTC.

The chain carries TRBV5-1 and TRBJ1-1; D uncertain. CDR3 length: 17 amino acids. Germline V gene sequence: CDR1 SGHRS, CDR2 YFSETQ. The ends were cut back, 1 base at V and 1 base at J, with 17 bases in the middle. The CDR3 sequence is CASSLIDREPWNTEAFF. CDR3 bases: TGCGCCAGCAGCTTGATCGACCGGGAGCCTTGGAACACTGAAGCTTTCTTT.

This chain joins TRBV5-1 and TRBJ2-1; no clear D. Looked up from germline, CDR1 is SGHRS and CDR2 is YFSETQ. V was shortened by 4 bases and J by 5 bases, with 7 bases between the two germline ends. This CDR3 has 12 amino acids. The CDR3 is CASSLFDNEQFF. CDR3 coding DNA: TGCGCCAGCAGCCTCTTTGACAATGAGCAGTTCTTC.

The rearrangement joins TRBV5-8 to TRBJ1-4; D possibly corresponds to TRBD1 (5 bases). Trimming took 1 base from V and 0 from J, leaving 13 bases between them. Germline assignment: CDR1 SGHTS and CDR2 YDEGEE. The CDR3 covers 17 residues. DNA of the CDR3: TGTGCCAGCAGCTTGTGGGACTCCCGGGCAACTAATGAAAAACTGTTTTTT. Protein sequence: CASSLWDSRATNEKLFF.

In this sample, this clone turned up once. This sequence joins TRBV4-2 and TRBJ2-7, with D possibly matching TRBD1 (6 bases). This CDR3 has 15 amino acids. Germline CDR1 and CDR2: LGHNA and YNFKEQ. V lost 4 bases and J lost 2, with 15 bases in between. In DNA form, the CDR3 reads TGTGCCAGCAGCCTGGACCGGGACACAGCCTACGAGCAGTACTTC. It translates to CASSLDRDTAYEQYF.

The DNA of the CDR3 is TGTGCCATCAGGAGACTAGCGGGAGCTCGGGAGCAGTACTTC. Protein: CAIRRLAGAREQYF. V is TRBV10-3 and J is TRBJ2-7, with TRBD2 identical over 12 bases. V shed 6 bases and J 7 bases; nucleotides not matched to a gene: 7. This CDR3 has 14 amino acids. Germline CDR1 and CDR2: ENHRY and SYGVKD.

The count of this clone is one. The CDR3 loop reads CASSVNFEGEQYF. The DNA of the CDR3 is TGTGCCAGCAGCGTAAACTTTGAGGGTGAGCAGTACTTC. V gene TRBV9 combines with J gene TRBJ2-7; weak D call: TRBD2 (5 bases). CDR1 is SGDLS, CDR2 YYNGEE, per germline. There are 13 residues in the CDR3. V was shortened by 1 base and J by 7 bases, with 12 bases between the two germline ends.